These 8 T cell receptor beta chains originate from one sample sequenced in a study of blood T cell repertoires in COVID-19. Produced via immunoSEQ multiplex PCR; TCRdb's table is partial and in-frame only. The sample holds tens of thousands of clones, roughly 90% seen once. Sequenced material: peripheral blood. The receptors derive from a man in his fifties or sixties with COVID-19, enrolled during active disease.

The rearrangement joins TRBV28 to TRBJ1-1, with D hard to call. This CDR3 is built from 11 residues. The germline V and J ends were trimmed by 7 bases and 1 base, with 4 bases remaining between them. Germline lookup yields CDR1 MDHEN and CDR2 SYDVKM. The CDR3 reads CASTGNTEAFF. CDR3 bases: TGTGCCAGCACAGGGAACACTGAAGCTTTCTTT.

The gene calls are TRBV29-1 and TRBJ2-6; perhaps TRBD2 as D (5 bases). CDR3 length: 14 amino acids. V was clipped by 4 bases and J by 2 bases, with 9 bases between them. CDR1 and CDR2 from the germline V gene are SQVTM and ANQGSEA. CDR3 loop: CSVGYGTGANVLTF. The CDR3 nucleotides are TGCAGCGTTGGTTACGGGACTGGGGCCAACGTCCTGACTTTC. Filled out from reference TRBV29-1 and TRBJ2-6, the complete variable domain reads SAVISQKPSRDICQRGTSLTIQCQVDSQVTMMFWYRQQPGQSLTLIATANQGSEATYESGFVIDKFPISRPNLTFSTLTVSNMSPEDSSIYLCSVGYGTGANVLTFGAGSRLTVL.

The chain employs TRBV28 and TRBJ1-1; TRBD1 aligns across 8 bases. Germline V CDR1 and CDR2: MDHEN, SYDVKM. CDR3 length: 15 residues. J lost 5 bases, V lost 2 bases, and 7 bases had no gene match. The CDR3 DNA follows: TGTGCCAGCAGTTTAGCGCAGGGGGCTCGGACTGAAGCTTTCTTT. Encoded protein: CASSLAQGARTEAFF.

The chain uses TRBV7-3 and TRBJ2-3; 9 bases line up with TRBD2. Trimming cost V 4 bases and J 4 bases; bases outside gene matches: 9. Germline V CDR1 and CDR2: SGHTA, FQGTGA. CDR3 size: 16 residues. CDR3 amino acids: CASSSLPGTSSDTQYF. The CDR3 DNA follows: TGTGCCAGCAGCTCCCTCCCCGGGACTAGCTCAGATACGCAGTATTTT.

The chain is built from TRBV4-1 and TRBJ1-6; D unclear. Germline CDR1 and CDR2: MGHRA and YSYEKL. V lost 2 bases and J 7 bases, leaving 15 bases between the germline ends. The CDR3 totals 16 residues. CDR3 bases: TGCGCCAGCAGCCAACAGGCACCGGGAACCAATTCACCCCTCCACTTT. Its protein product is CASSQQAPGTNSPLHF.

V and J are TRBV19 and TRBJ1-5; 7 bases are shared with TRBD1. The junction had 10 bases not matched to a gene; V was cut back by 7 bases and J by 4 bases. Germline CDR1 LNHDA, CDR2 SQIVND (reference sequence). The CDR3 loop spans 15 amino acids. The CDR3 here is CASTITGVTNQPQHF. CDR3 in DNA: TGTGCCAGTACCATAACAGGGGTCACTAATCAGCCCCAGCATTTT.

V and J are TRBV6-6 and TRBJ2-5, with TRBD2 matching over 13 bases. Germline V gives CDR1 MNHNY, CDR2 SVGAGI (reference sequence). J lost 2 bases, V lost 6 bases, and 3 bases had no gene match. The CDR3 runs 15 residues. The CDR3 spells CASRGLAGVQETQYF. The CDR3 DNA sequence: TGTGCCAGCAGAGGACTAGCGGGGGTACAAGAGACCCAGTACTTC.

The chain joins TRBV2 to TRBJ1-1; no clear D. V shed 2 bases and J shed 1 base, with 11 bases lying between them. The CDR3 consists of 15 residues. Germline CDR1 and CDR2: SNHLY and FYNNEI. The CDR3 nucleotides read TGTGCCAGCAGTGAAAGGAGGCGGTGGAACACTGAAGCTTTCTTT. Amino acid sequence: CASSERRRWNTEAFF. Using reference TRBV2 and TRBJ1-1 for the parts outside the CDR3, the full variable domain is EPEVTQTPSHQVTQMGQEVILRCVPISNHLYFYWYRQILGQKVEFLVSFYNNEISEKSEIFDDQFSVERPDGSNFTLKIRSTKLEDSAMYFCASSERRRWNTEAFFGQGTRLTVV.